The present T cell receptor (beta chain) was sequenced within a study of breast tumors, draining lymph nodes, adjacent tissues. CDR3 size: 14 residues. The germline CDR1 and CDR2 sequences are DFQATT and SNEGSKA (reference sequence). To note about this clonotype: Its antigen is currently unknown. One end of the junction fails to match germline, which may point to a read error.

Study-wide points: Luminal-like breast cancer showed significantly higher tumor–nontumor repertoire similarity than basal-like. Compared with lymph nodes, tumors were less diverse; compared with nontumor tissue, more. Data fit most tumor T cells coming from lymph node, expanding in tumor.

TCRdb used MiXCR to reprocess the multiplex PCR reads, holding one entry per CDR3 protein. The sample contains roughly 260,000 distinct CDR3 sequences, 30% to 35% of which appear only once. The lymph nodes were axillary draining lymph nodes from breast cancer patients. Sample: axillary lymph node tissue. The genes are TRBV20-1 and TRBJ2-5; D not certain. The receptor was derived from a female donor with breast cancer. Some clones in this sample may be carry-over from other donors' samples. DNA of the CDR3: TGCAGTGCTAGAGATGTGGGTAGGATGGAGACCCAGCACTTC. This gives the protein CSARDVGRMETQHF.